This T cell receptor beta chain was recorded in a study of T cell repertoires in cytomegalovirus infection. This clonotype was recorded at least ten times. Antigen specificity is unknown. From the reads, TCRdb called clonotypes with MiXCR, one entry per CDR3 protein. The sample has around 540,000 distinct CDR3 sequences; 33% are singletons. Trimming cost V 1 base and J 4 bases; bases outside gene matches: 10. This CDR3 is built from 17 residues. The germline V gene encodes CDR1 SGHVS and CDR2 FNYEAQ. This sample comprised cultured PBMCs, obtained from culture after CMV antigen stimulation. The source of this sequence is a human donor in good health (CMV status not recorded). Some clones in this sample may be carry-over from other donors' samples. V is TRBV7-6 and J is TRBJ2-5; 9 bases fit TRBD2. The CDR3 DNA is TGTGCCAGCAGCTTAGGGGCTAGCGGGACTGGGGGAGAGACCCAGTACTTC. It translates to CASSLGASGTGGETQYF. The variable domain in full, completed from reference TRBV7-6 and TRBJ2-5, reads GAGVSQSPRYKVTKRGQDVALRCDPISGHVSLYWYRQALGQGPEFLTYFNYEAQQDKSGLPNDRFSAERPEGSISTLTIQRTEQRDSAMYRCASSLGASGTGGETQYFGPGTRLLVL.